This T cell receptor (beta chain) is drawn from a study of blood T cell repertoires in COVID-19. CDR3 size: 15 residues. Per germline, CDR1 LNHDA and CDR2 SQIVND (reference sequence). The V and J ends lost 6 bases and 3 bases, in that order; junction bases with no gene match: 8. Cohort placement rested on clinical history that participants reported themselves. The repertoire was sequenced with immunoSEQ multiplex PCR; TCRdb's copy has only in-frame clones and lacks some. Of roughly 300,000 clones in the sample, 85% to 90% were seen once. Sample: PBMCs or T cells enriched from blood (not recorded which). The chain recombines TRBV19 with TRBJ2-7; TRBD2 matches 10 bases. The TCR was taken from a man under 40 who had recovered from COVID-19. CDR3 region: CASSPSLAGDYEQYF. The CDR3, as DNA: TGTGCCAGTAGCCCCTCTCTAGCGGGAGACTACGAGCAGTACTTC. The whole variable domain, filled in from reference TRBV19 and TRBJ2-7, reads DGGITQSPKYLFRKEGQNVTLSCEQNLNHDAMYWYRQDPGQGLRLIYYSQIVNDFQKGDIAEGYSVSREKKESFPLTVTSAQKNPTAFYLCASSPSLAGDYEQYFGPGTRLTVT.